This is a list of T cell receptor beta chains from one sample in a study of T cells of healthy individuals. MiXCR was run by TCRdb on the 5' RACE reads, yielding one entry per CDR3 protein. Among tens of thousands of distinct CDR3 sequences listed, roughly 15% were seen once. Receptor source: a human donor in good health. The CDR3 runs from the conserved cysteine through the conserved F or W.

V,J,CDR3
TRBV7-9,TRBJ2-7,CASRSGTGDYEQYF
TRBV5-1,TRBJ1-1,CASSPWTGGTTEAFF
TRBV10-2,TRBJ2-6,CASSLSGANVLTF
TRBV6-6,TRBJ2-7,CASSPQGPEQYF
TRBV20-1,TRBJ1-5,CSAIHRQGRRSNQPQHF
TRBV5-1,TRBJ2-2,CATGRQGANTGELFF
TRBV6-4,TRBJ1-5,CASSHRQGDQPQHF
TRBV12-3/TRBV12-4,TRBJ2-7,CASSPTLLEQYF
TRBV7-9,TRBJ1-1,CASSPRGTMNTEAFF
TRBV7-2,TRBJ1-2,CASSSLAGTAYGYTF
TRBV28,TRBJ2-5,CASMQETQYF
TRBV5-1,TRBJ2-7,CASRPQTGGTGEQYF
TRBV11-2,TRBJ1-1,CASSLEATNTEAFF
TRBV10-3,TRBJ2-1,CAASTGEDEQFF
TRBV9,TRBJ2-1,CASSVGGLVNEQFF
TRBV5-1,TRBJ2-1,CASSSAGGYNEQFF
TRBV10-3,TRBJ2-7,CASSEPTYEQYF
TRBV20-1,TRBJ2-4,CSAGVGNIQYF
TRBV7-9,TRBJ1-1,CASSIQGTEAFF
TRBV24-1,TRBJ2-1,CATSVSQARSNEQFF
TRBV2,TRBJ1-6,CASRPGTTNSPLHF
TRBV25-1,TRBJ1-5,CASSEEEGIGGNQPQHF
TRBV10-3,TRBJ1-6,CAIREQGSPLHF
TRBV7-9,TRBJ1-2,CASSPRTATYTF
TRBV2,TRBJ2-1,CASSDYRGSLWDEQFF
TRBV2,TRBJ1-1,CASVIANSEAFF
TRBV4-1,TRBJ2-7,CASSQDRQGAYEQYF